This T cell receptor beta chain originates from a study of blood T cells in healthy people across ages. Alongside a J-beta primer mix, a sample-barcoded 5' primer served in a second PCR lasting roughly 6 to 11 cycles. In TCRdb, the 5' RACE reads were re-called with MiXCR into one record per CDR3 protein. The data show under 800,000 distinct CDR3 sequences, about 42% seen once. This clonotype was seen at least ten times. Its antigen is as yet unknown. At least 5.5 micrograms of total RNA were extracted per sample. CDR3 length: 16 residues. CDR1 DFQATT and CDR2 SNEGSKA come from the germline V gene (reference sequence). The V gene end was trimmed by 3 bases and the J gene end by 13 bases; junction bases not matched to a gene: 21. Study-level findings and limits: Because sorting was not performed, PBMCs prevented conclusive naive versus antigen-experienced comparison. There were more naive CD4+ cells and higher diversity in long-lived donors than in aged donors.

This chain joins TRBV20-1 and TRBJ1-5; 7 positions agree with TRBD1. The sequencing sample was made of blood. This sequence originates from an older woman in good health. CDR3 in DNA: TGCAGTGCTAGGACTACATACGGGACAGACATTATATCGCAGCATTTT. It yields the protein CSARTTYGTDIISQHF.